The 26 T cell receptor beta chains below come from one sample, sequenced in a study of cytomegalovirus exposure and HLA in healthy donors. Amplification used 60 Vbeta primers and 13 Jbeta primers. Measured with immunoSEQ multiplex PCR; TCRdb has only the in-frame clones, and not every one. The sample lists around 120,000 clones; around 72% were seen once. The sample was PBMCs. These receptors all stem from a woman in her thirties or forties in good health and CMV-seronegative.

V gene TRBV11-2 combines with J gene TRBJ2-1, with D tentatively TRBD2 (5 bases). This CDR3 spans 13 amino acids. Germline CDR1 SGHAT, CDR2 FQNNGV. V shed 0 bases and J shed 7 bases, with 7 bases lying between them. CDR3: CASSLDRGNEQFF. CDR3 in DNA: TGTGCCAGCAGCTTAGATCGGGGAAATGAGCAGTTCTTC.

CDR3 sequence reads: CASSLQVDYGYTF. CDR3 sequence (DNA): TGTGCCAGCAGTCTGCAGGTGGACTATGGCTACACCTTC. This chain links TRBV2 with TRBJ1-2; D is unresolved. The CDR3 has 13 amino acids. The germline gives CDR1 SNHLY, CDR2 FYNNEI. Trimming left V 5 bases short and J 3 bases short, with 10 bases between.

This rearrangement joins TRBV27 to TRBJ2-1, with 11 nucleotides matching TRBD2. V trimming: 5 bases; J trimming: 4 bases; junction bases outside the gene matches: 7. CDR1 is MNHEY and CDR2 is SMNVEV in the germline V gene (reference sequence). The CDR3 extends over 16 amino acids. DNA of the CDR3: TGTGCCAGCAGTATGTTAGCGGGAGGGCCGTACAATGAGCAGTTCTTC. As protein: CASSMLAGGPYNEQFF.

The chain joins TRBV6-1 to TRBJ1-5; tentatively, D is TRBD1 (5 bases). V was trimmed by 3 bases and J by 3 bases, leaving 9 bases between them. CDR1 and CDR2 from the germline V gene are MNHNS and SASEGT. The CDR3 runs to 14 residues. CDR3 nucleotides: TGTGCCAGCAGTGAGGGGGGATTCAATCAGCCCCAGCATTTT. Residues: CASSEGGFNQPQHF.

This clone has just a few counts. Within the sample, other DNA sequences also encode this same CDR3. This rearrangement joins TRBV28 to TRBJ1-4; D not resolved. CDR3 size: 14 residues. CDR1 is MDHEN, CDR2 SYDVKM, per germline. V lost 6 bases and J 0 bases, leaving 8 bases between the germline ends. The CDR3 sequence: CASRRAATNEKLFF. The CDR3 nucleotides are TGTGCCAGCAGGCGAGCCGCAACTAATGAAAAACTGTTTTTT.

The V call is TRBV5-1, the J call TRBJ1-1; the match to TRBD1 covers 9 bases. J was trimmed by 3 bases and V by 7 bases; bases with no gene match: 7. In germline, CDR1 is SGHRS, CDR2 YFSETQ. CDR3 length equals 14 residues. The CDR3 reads CASQRTGADTEAFF. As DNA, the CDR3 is TGCGCCAGCCAAAGGACAGGGGCTGACACTGAAGCTTTCTTT. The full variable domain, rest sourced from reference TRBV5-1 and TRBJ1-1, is KAGVTQTPRYLIKTRGQQVTLSCSPISGHRSVSWYQQTPGQGLQFLFEYFSETQRNKGNFPGRFSGRQFSNSRSEMNVSTLELGDSALYLCASQRTGADTEAFFGQGTRLTVV.

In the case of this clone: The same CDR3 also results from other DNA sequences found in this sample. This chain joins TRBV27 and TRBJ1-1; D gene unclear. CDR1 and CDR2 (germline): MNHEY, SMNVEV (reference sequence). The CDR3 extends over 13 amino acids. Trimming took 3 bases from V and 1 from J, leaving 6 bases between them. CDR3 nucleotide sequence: TGTGCCAGCAGTTTCAACAGGAACACTGAAGCTTTCTTT. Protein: CASSFNRNTEAFF.

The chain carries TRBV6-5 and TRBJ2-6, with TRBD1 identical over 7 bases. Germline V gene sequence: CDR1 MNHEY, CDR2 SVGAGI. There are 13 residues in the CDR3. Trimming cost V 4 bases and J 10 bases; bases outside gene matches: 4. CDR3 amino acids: CASSFRQGNVLTF. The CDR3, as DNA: TGTGCCAGCAGTTTCCGACAGGGTAACGTCCTGACTTTC.

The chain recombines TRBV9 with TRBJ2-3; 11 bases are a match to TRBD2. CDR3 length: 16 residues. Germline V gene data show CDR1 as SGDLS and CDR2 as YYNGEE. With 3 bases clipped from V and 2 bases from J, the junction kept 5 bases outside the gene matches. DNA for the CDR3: TGTGCCAGCAGCGCCCGACTAGCGGGGATCACAGATACGCAGTATTTT. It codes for CASSARLAGITDTQYF.

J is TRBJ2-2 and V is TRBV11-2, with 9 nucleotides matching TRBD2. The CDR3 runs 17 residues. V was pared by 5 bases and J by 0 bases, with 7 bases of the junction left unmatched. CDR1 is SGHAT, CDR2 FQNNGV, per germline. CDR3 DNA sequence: TGTGCCAGCAGCCCATCTAGCGGGGTCGCGAACACCGGGGAGCTGTTTTTT. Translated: CASSPSSGVANTGELFF.

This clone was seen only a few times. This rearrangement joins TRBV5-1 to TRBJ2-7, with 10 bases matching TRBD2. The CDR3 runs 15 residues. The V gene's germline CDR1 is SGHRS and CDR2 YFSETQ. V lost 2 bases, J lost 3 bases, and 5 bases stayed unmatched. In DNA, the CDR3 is TGCGCCAGCAGCTTCAGCGGGGGGGACCTCTACGAGCAGTACTTC. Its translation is CASSFSGGDLYEQYF.

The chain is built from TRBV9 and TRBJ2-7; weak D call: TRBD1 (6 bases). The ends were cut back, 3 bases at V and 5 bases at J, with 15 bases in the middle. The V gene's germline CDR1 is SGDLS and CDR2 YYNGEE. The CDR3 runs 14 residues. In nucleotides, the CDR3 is TGTGCCAGCAGCGGGGGACATCATGAGGACGAGCAGTACTTC. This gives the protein CASSGGHHEDEQYF.

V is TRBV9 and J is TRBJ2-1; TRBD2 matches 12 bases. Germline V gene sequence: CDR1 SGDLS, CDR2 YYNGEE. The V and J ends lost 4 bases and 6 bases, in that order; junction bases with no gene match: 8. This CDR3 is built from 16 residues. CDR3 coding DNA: TGTGCCAGCAGCATTACCGGGACTAGCGGGCCCAATGAGCAGTTCTTC. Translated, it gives CASSITGTSGPNEQFF.

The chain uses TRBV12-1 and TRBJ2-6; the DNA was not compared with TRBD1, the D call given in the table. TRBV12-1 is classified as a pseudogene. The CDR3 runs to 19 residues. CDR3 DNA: TGTGCCAGCAGCTCCCTCCAGGGGGGTTTTTCCTCTGGGGCCAACGGCCTGACTTTC. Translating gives CASSSLQGGFSSGANGLTF.

For the CDR3, the DNA is TGTGCCAGCAGCCAAGATTGGCCCGCGACCGGGGGCTATGGCTACACCTTC. Residues: CASSQDWPATGGYGYTF. This chain uses TRBV4-2 with TRBJ1-2; the D gene is possibly TRBD1 (5 bases). The germline V gene has CDR1 LGHNA and CDR2 YNFKEQ. The CDR3 is 17 amino acids. Trimming shortened V by 0 bases and J by 4 bases, and 18 bases separated the two germline ends.

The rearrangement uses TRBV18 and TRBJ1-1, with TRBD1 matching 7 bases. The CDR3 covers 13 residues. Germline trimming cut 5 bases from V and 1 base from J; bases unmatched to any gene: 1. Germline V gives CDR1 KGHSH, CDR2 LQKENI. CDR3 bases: TGTGCCAGCTCAGAGGGGGCGAACACTGAAGCTTTCTTT. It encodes CASSEGANTEAFF.

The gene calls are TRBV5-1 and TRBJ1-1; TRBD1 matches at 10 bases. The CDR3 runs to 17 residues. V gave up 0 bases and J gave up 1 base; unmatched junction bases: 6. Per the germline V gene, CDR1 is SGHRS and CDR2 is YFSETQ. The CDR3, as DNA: TGCGCCAGCAGCTTGGCCGGGACAGGGGCAGGGAACACTGAAGCTTTCTTT. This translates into CASSLAGTGAGNTEAFF.

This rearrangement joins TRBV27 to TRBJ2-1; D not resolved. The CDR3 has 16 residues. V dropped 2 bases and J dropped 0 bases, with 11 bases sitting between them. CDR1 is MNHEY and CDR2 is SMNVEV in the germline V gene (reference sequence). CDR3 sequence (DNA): TGTGCCAGCAGTTTAGAAGCGACGAGCTCCTACAATGAGCAGTTCTTC. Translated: CASSLEATSSYNEQFF.

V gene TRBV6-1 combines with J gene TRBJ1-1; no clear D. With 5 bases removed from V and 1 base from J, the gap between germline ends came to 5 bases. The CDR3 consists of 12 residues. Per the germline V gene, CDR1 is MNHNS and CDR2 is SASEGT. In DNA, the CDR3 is TGTGCCAGCAGTCCCCGGAACACTGAAGCTTTCTTT. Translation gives CASSPRNTEAFF.

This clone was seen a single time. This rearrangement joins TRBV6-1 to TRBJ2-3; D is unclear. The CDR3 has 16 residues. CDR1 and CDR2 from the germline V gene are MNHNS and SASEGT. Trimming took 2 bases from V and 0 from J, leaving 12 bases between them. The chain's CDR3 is CASSESTVSSTDTQYF. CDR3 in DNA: TGTGCCAGCAGTGAAAGTACAGTGTCTAGCACAGATACGCAGTATTTT.

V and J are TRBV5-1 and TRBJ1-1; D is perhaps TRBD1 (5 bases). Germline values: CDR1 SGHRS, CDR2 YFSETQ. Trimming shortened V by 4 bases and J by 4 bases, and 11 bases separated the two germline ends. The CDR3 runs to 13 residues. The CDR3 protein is CASSKGLGTEAFF. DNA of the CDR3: TGCGCCAGCAGCAAGGGACTCGGCACTGAAGCTTTCTTT.

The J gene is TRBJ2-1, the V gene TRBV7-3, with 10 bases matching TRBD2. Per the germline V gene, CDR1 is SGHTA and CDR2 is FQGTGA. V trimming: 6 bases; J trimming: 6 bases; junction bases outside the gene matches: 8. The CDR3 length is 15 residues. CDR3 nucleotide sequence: TGTGCCAGCAGGACCAGCGGGGGGGCCTTCAATGAGCAGTTCTTC. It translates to CASRTSGGAFNEQFF.

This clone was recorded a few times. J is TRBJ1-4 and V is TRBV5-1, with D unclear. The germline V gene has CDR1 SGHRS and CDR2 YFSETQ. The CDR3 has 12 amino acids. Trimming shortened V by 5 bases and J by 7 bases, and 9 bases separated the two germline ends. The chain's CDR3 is CASSNSLEKLFF. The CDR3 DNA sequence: TGCGCCAGCAGTAACAGTCTTGAAAAACTGTTTTTT. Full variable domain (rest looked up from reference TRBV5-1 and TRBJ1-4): KAGVTQTPRYLIKTRGQQVTLSCSPISGHRSVSWYQQTPGQGLQFLFEYFSETQRNKGNFPGRFSGRQFSNSRSEMNVSTLELGDSALYLCASSNSLEKLFFGSGTQLSVL.

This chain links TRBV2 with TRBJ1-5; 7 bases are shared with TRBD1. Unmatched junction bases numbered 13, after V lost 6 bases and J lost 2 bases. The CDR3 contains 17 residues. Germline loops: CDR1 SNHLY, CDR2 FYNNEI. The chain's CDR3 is CASSETTGRIGNQPQHF. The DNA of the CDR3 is TGTGCCAGCAGCGAAACGACAGGGAGGATTGGCAATCAGCCCCAGCATTTT.

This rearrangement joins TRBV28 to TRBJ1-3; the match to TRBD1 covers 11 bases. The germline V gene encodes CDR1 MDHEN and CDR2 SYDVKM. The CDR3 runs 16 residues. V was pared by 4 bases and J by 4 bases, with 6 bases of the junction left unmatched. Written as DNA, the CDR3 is TGTGCCAGCAGTTGGACAGGGGGCTTTCTAGGAAACACCATATATTTT. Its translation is CASSWTGGFLGNTIYF.

In DNA, the CDR3 is TGCGCCAGCAGCTTGGGGGCAGGGTGGAACACTGAAGCTTTCTTT. It translates to CASSLGAGWNTEAFF. This chain uses TRBV5-1 with TRBJ1-1, with D perhaps TRBD1 (5 bases). Germline CDR1 SGHRS, CDR2 YFSETQ. The ends were cut back, 0 bases at V and 1 base at J, with 10 bases in the middle. The CDR3 is 15 residues long.